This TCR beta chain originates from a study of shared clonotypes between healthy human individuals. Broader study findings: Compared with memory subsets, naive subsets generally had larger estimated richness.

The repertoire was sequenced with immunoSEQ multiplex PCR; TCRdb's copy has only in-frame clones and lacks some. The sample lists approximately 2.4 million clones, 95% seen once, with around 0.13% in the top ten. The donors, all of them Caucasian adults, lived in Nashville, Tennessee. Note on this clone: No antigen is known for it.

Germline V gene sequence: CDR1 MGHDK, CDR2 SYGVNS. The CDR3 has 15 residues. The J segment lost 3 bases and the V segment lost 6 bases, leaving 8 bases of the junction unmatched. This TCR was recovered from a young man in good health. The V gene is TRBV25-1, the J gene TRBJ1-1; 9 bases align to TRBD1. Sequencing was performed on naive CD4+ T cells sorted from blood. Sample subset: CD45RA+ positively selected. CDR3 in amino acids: CASRSPGQGHTEAFF. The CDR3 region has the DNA TGTGCCAGCAGAAGCCCGGGACAGGGCCACACTGAAGCTTTCTTT.